Listed here are 14 T cell receptor beta chains from one sample, sequenced in a study of cytomegalovirus exposure and HLA in healthy donors. The PCR used 60 Vbeta and 13 Jbeta primers. Produced via immunoSEQ multiplex PCR; TCRdb's table is partial and in-frame only. The sample has over 120,000 clones, approximately 82% seen once. Sequenced sample: PBMCs. The receptors were gathered from a woman aged 55-69 years in good health and CMV-seropositive.

The chain has TRBV27 and TRBJ1-4; D is undetermined. The CDR3 length is 15 residues. V lost 4 bases and J 6 bases, leaving 15 bases between the germline ends. Germline loops: CDR1 MNHEY, CDR2 SMNVEV (reference sequence). CDR3 sequence (DNA): TGTGCCAGCAGTTCCGCCGGGAGGGCATATGAAAAACTGTTTTTT. Translation: CASSSAGRAYEKLFF.

The chain uses TRBV29-1 and TRBJ2-1; the match to TRBD2 covers 10 bases. The CDR3 runs 14 residues. V shed 2 bases, J shed 9 bases, and the junction held 7 bases outside the gene matches. Germline V gives CDR1 SQVTM, CDR2 ANQGSEA. CDR3: CSVEILAGEAEQFF. DNA of the CDR3: TGCAGCGTTGAAATCCTAGCGGGAGAGGCTGAGCAGTTCTTC.

V gene TRBV19 combines with J gene TRBJ1-5; D may be TRBD1 (5 bases). There are 15 residues in the CDR3. Trimming pared 4 bases from V and 7 bases from J, leaving 17 bases between. Germline CDR1 and CDR2: LNHDA and SQIVND (reference sequence). This CDR3 is CASSTSGLPGQPQHF. CDR3 DNA sequence: TGTGCCAGTAGTACCTCGGGACTCCCAGGGCAGCCCCAGCATTTT.

The genes are TRBV4-2 and TRBJ2-7; 9 positions agree with TRBD1. Losses at the gene ends were 2 bases for V and 3 bases for J; bases not matched to a gene: 11. CDR1 is LGHNA and CDR2 is YNFKEQ in the germline V gene. The CDR3 contains 17 residues. The CDR3 bases are TGTGCCAGCAGCCAAAACCCTCTCGGACAGGGGATCTACGAGCAGTACTTC. Protein: CASSQNPLGQGIYEQYF.

V gene TRBV30 combines with J gene TRBJ2-2, with 8 bases fitting TRBD1. The CDR3 has 15 residues. The germline V gene has CDR1 GTSNPN and CDR2 SVGIG (reference sequence). Germline trimming cut 0 bases from V and 2 bases from J; bases unmatched to any gene: 2. For the CDR3, the DNA is TGTGCCTGGAGTGTCGGACAGGGTAACACCGGGGAGCTGTTTTTT. Protein sequence: CAWSVGQGNTGELFF.

This rearrangement joins TRBV7-6 to TRBJ2-2; 8 positions agree with TRBD2. Trimming at V came to 5 bases and at J to 1 base, leaving 6 bases not matched to a gene. This CDR3 is 16 amino acids long. From germline, CDR1 is SGHVS and CDR2 FNYEAQ. The CDR3 nucleotides read TGTGCCAGCAGCCGGGGGGGTAGAGGGAACACCGGGGAGCTGTTTTTT. Translated: CASSRGGRGNTGELFF. Full variable domain (missing parts from reference TRBV7-6 and TRBJ2-2): GAGVSQSPRYKVTKRGQDVALRCDPISGHVSLYWYRQALGQGPEFLTYFNYEAQQDKSGLPNDRFSAERPEGSISTLTIQRTEQRDSAMYRCASSRGGRGNTGELFFGEGSRLTVL.

The V call is TRBV7-9, the J call TRBJ2-2, with 10 bases that match TRBD1. The length of the CDR3 is 15 residues. Trimming took 4 bases from V and 3 from J; bases not matched to a gene: 2. Germline assignment: CDR1 SEHNR and CDR2 FQNEAQ (reference sequence). CDR3 loop: CASSSGTGDTGELFF. The CDR3 nucleotides are TGTGCCAGCAGCTCCGGGACAGGGGACACCGGGGAGCTGTTTTTT. Full variable domain (outside the CDR3, taken from reference TRBV7-9 and TRBJ2-2): DTGVSQNPRHKITKRGQNVTFRCDPISEHNRLYWYRQTLGQGPEFLTYFQNEAQLEKSRLLSDRFSAERPKGSFSTLEIQRTEQGDSAMYLCASSSGTGDTGELFFGEGSRLTVL.

CDR3 sequence reads: CASRQTNQPQHF. The CDR3 bases are TGTGCCAGTCGACAGACCAATCAGCCCCAGCATTTT. The rearrangement joins TRBV19 to TRBJ1-5; D is perhaps TRBD1 (5 bases). CDR3 size: 12 residues. Trimming shortened V by 8 bases and J by 3 bases, and 8 bases separated the two germline ends. The germline V gene encodes CDR1 LNHDA and CDR2 SQIVND (reference sequence).

A remark on this clone: This specimen includes other DNA sequences encoding the same CDR3. The V call is TRBV7-2, the J call TRBJ1-5, with no clear D. The CDR3 is made up of 13 amino acids. V was cut by 1 base and J by 11 bases, with 12 bases left in between. Per germline, CDR1 SGHTA and CDR2 FQGNSA. The CDR3 bases are TGTGCCAGCAGCTTAGATGAGTGGAGAGCCCAGCATTTT. Its protein product is CASSLDEWRAQHF.

The chain links TRBV13 to TRBJ2-3; the match to TRBD2 covers 11 bases. J was trimmed by 4 bases and V by 5 bases; bases with no gene match: 11. This CDR3 comprises 17 residues. From germline, CDR1 is PRHDT and CDR2 FYEKMQ (reference sequence). The CDR3 here is CASSKEAGLADPDTQYF. The CDR3 DNA reads TGTGCCAGCAGCAAAGAGGCGGGACTAGCGGATCCAGATACGCAGTATTTT.

This clone appeared a single time. This rearrangement joins TRBV28 to TRBJ2-7, with D perhaps TRBD2 (5 bases). Germline V gives CDR1 MDHEN, CDR2 SYDVKM. Trimming shortened V by 5 bases and J by 0 bases, and 11 bases separated the two germline ends. The CDR3 spans 14 residues. The CDR3 protein is CASSPHGDSYEQYF. DNA of the CDR3: TGTGCCAGCAGTCCCCACGGGGACTCCTACGAGCAGTACTTC.

The gene calls are TRBV2 and TRBJ1-2; perhaps TRBD1 as D (5 bases). The germline gives CDR1 SNHLY, CDR2 FYNNEI. V was pared by 3 bases and J by 6 bases, with 17 bases between. This CDR3 region has 15 residues. This CDR3 reads CASSDYTGHVNGYTF. In DNA, the CDR3 is TGTGCCAGCAGTGACTATACAGGCCATGTAAATGGCTACACCTTC.

The chain employs TRBV28 and TRBJ2-7; the D gene is possibly TRBD1 (6 bases). V dropped 2 bases and J dropped 0 bases, with 17 bases sitting between them. There are 17 residues in the CDR3. CDR1 and CDR2 (germline): MDHEN, SYDVKM. DNA of the CDR3: TGTGCCAGCAGTTTAACCCTTTGGACAGAGAGCTCCTACGAGCAGTACTTC. Encoded protein: CASSLTLWTESSYEQYF.

J is TRBJ2-7 and V is TRBV28, with 7 bases lining up with TRBD1. Germline trimming cut 7 bases from V and 1 base from J; bases unmatched to any gene: 4. Looked up from germline, CDR1 is MDHEN and CDR2 is SYDVKM. The CDR3 runs to 13 residues. The CDR3 loop reads CASKAGGSYEQYF. The CDR3 DNA reads TGTGCCAGCAAGGCAGGGGGTTCCTACGAGCAGTACTTC.